These 6 T cell receptor beta chains were sequenced from one sample in a study of glioma-infiltrating T cells after dendritic cell vaccination (dated by TCRdb to the mid-2010s). The method was the immunoSEQ multiplex PCR assay. TCRdb mirrors the immuneACCESS table, restricted to in-frame sequences. Some clones are absent from its copies; in checked studies, under half trace to an unresolved V gene, and the reason for the others is unknown. This sample has roughly 80,000 clones in its table, and about 87% of those were observed once. The ten largest clonotypes hold approximately 2.9% of the sample. The sequenced sample was blood, obtained before dendritic cell vaccination. These TCRs come from a human donor with glioblastoma.

This clone was seen a handful of times. This chain joins TRBV2 and TRBJ1-4; 9 bases agree with TRBD1. V lost 7 bases, J lost 6 bases, and 9 bases stayed unmatched. There are 15 residues in the CDR3. Per germline, CDR1 SNHLY and CDR2 FYNNEI. The CDR3 sequence: CASIQARTGDEKLFF. The CDR3 coding sequence is TGTGCCAGCATCCAAGCGCGGACAGGGGATGAAAAACTGTTTTTT.

The genes are TRBV19 and TRBJ1-1, with D unresolved. Germline values: CDR1 LNHDA, CDR2 SQIVND (reference sequence). This CDR3 is 14 amino acids long. Trimming took 2 bases from V and 1 from J, leaving 8 bases between them. CDR3 coding DNA: TGTGCCAGTAGTATAACGGGGTGGAACACTGAAGCTTTCTTT. It is translated as CASSITGWNTEAFF.

This sequence joins TRBV5-1 and TRBJ2-5, with D tentatively TRBD1 (5 bases). V was cut by 0 bases and J by 4 bases, with 10 bases left in between. The CDR3 sequence is 14 residues long. Germline CDR1 and CDR2: SGHRS and YFSETQ. The CDR3 spells CASSLEGRRETQYF. CDR3 sequence (DNA): TGCGCCAGCAGCTTGGAGGGGCGCAGAGAGACCCAGTACTTC.

This clone has just one count. The chain joins TRBV6-6 to TRBJ2-1; 12 bases align to TRBD2. J gave up 8 bases and V 5 bases, and 7 bases lay outside the gene matches. Germline CDR1 is MNHNY and CDR2 is SVGAGI (reference sequence). The CDR3 consists of 15 residues. The CDR3 loop reads CASSGLAGGIDEQFF. The CDR3 bases are TGTGCCAGCAGTGGGCTAGCGGGGGGGATCGATGAGCAGTTCTTC.

The rearrangement links TRBV2 to TRBJ2-7; the D gene is possibly TRBD1 (6 bases). Germline CDR1 is SNHLY and CDR2 is FYNNEI. Trimming removed 2 bases at V and 6 bases at J, with 17 bases between. This CDR3 has 15 residues. For the CDR3, the DNA is TGTGCCAGCAGTGAACGATTGGGCCAGGGGCCCGAGCAGTACTTC. This gives the protein CASSERLGQGPEQYF.

DNA for the CDR3: TGTGCCAGCGGGGGACAGGGCTACGAGCAGTACTTC. The encoded protein is CASGGQGYEQYF. The chain carries TRBV6-1 and TRBJ2-7; 9 nucleotides align to TRBD1. Germline trimming cut 8 bases from V and 3 bases from J; bases unmatched to any gene: 2. The V gene's germline CDR1 is MNHNS and CDR2 SASEGT. This CDR3 is built from 12 residues.